These 32 T cell receptor beta chains share one sample of origin, sequenced in a study of T cells in Graves' hyperthyroidism and ophthalmopathy. Amplification of TCR beta CDR3 regions used RNA as the template. Carried out on the TCR CDR3, a first-round RT-PCR used the HTBI primer set. Each CDR3 protein gets one entry after TCRdb re-called the multiplex PCR reads with MiXCR. This sample has about 290,000 distinct CDR3 sequences, with approximately 18% found just once. Sequencing was done on a sample of blood. The receptors shown here come from a man between 50 and 59 years old with Graves' ophthalmopathy.

The chain links TRBV5-1 to TRBJ2-2; D perhaps matches TRBD1 (7 bases). The CDR3 extends over 15 amino acids. Germline V gene sequence: CDR1 SGHRS, CDR2 YFSETQ. Trimming removed 1 base from V and 6 bases from J, with 13 bases in between. The CDR3 nucleotides are TGCGCCAGCAGCTTGAGGACAGGCGGGGCCGGGGAGCTGTTTTTT. As protein: CASSLRTGGAGELFF.

The rearrangement uses TRBV29-1 and TRBJ2-7; 7 positions agree with TRBD2. Trimming took 6 bases from V and 1 from J; bases not matched to a gene: 6. Looked up from germline, CDR1 is SQVTM and CDR2 is ANQGSEA. CDR3 length equals 13 residues. The CDR3 loop reads CSVSTSASYEQYF. For the CDR3, the DNA is TGCAGCGTCTCTACTAGCGCGTCCTACGAGCAGTACTTC.

The gene calls are TRBV6-1 and TRBJ2-5; TRBD2 aligns across 10 bases. Germline assignment: CDR1 MNHNS and CDR2 SASEGT. This CDR3 has 14 amino acids. V gave up 7 bases and J gave up 5 bases; unmatched junction bases: 7. DNA for the CDR3: TGTGCCAGCAAGGCTAGCGGGAGCGTGGAGACCCAGTACTTC. Translation: CASKASGSVETQYF.

This clonotype appeared many times. V and J are TRBV7-2 and TRBJ2-3; D remains unclear. The CDR3 spans 13 residues. In germline, CDR1 is SGHTA, CDR2 FQGNSA. V was pared by 5 bases and J by 7 bases, with 13 bases between. The CDR3: CASSQAGVNTQYF. For the CDR3, the DNA is TGTGCCAGCAGCCAAGCCGGAGTGAATACGCAGTATTTT.

There are many counts of this clonotype. The V and J genes are TRBV7-9 and TRBJ2-7; 15 nucleotides match TRBD2. Germline CDR1 is SEHNR and CDR2 is FQNEAQ (reference sequence). Trimming took 1 base from V and 0 from J; bases not matched to a gene: 13. The length of the CDR3 is 21 residues. CDR3 region: CASSLGGGGTSGRLSSYEQYF. CDR3 sequence (DNA): TGTGCCAGCAGCTTAGGCGGAGGGGGGACTAGCGGGAGGTTAAGCTCCTACGAGCAGTACTTC.

In its sample, this clonotype was seen many times. The rearrangement links TRBV3-1 to TRBJ2-7, with 8 bases matching TRBD2. This CDR3 contains 16 residues. Germline lookup yields CDR1 LGHDT and CDR2 YNNKEL (reference sequence). Trimming at V came to 1 base and at J to 4 bases, leaving 9 bases not matched to a gene. CDR3 DNA: TGTGCCAGCAGCCAAGGACTTCTGGCGGGAGGATACGAGCAGTACTTC. Its translation is CASSQGLLAGGYEQYF.

In its sample, this clonotype was seen many times. V is TRBV30 and J is TRBJ2-3; 8 nucleotides match TRBD2. With V trimmed by 8 bases and J by 1 base, 11 bases remained unmatched. The germline CDR1 and CDR2 sequences are GTSNPN and SVGIG (reference sequence). The CDR3 runs to 15 residues. For the CDR3, the DNA is TGTGCCCGGGGGGGCAGGGACGGAGGCACAGATACGCAGTATTTT. Protein sequence: CARGGRDGGTDTQYF.

The chain carries TRBV12-3 or TRBV12-4 and TRBJ2-5; 7 bases agree with TRBD2. With V trimmed by 5 bases and J by 5 bases, 8 bases remained unmatched. The CDR3 is 14 residues long. In DNA form, the CDR3 reads TGTGCCAGCAGTCTTCCGGGGGGTGGCGAGACCCAGTACTTC. Its translation is CASSLPGGGETQYF.

This clonotype was counted many times. The chain combines TRBV12-3 or TRBV12-4 with TRBJ1-1; no clear D gene. This CDR3 spans 11 amino acids. Trimming removed 2 bases at V and 5 bases at J, with 3 bases between. This CDR3 reads CASSLKTEAFF. The CDR3 DNA sequence: TGTGCCAGCAGTTTAAAAACTGAAGCTTTCTTT.

The rearrangement uses TRBV15 and TRBJ2-7; D perhaps matches TRBD1 (5 bases). Germline CDR1 reads LNHNV; CDR2 reads YYDKDF (reference sequence). V lost 5 bases to trimming and J lost 4 bases, with 12 bases between them. CDR3 length: 13 residues. CDR3 region: CATSQGAAYEQYF. In nucleotides, the CDR3 is TGTGCCACCAGCCAAGGGGCCGCGTACGAGCAGTACTTC. The full variable domain, completed using reference TRBV15 and TRBJ2-7, is DAMVIQNPRYQVTQFGKPVTLSCSQTLNHNVMYWYQQKSSQAPKLLFHYYDKDFNNEADTPDNFQSRRPNTSFCFLDIRSPGLGDTAMYLCATSQGAAYEQYFGPGTRLTVT.

This clonotype was found many times. The V gene is TRBV12-3 or TRBV12-4, the J gene TRBJ2-1, with D hard to call. The CDR3 runs 14 residues. Trimming cost V 6 bases and J 1 base, with 10 bases left between them. CDR3: CASRTGFSYNEQFF. In DNA, the CDR3 is TGTGCCAGCAGGACGGGTTTTTCCTACAATGAGCAGTTCTTC.

This clonotype occurred a few times. J is TRBJ2-1 and V is TRBV6-1; 10 positions agree with TRBD2. In germline, CDR1 is MNHNS, CDR2 SASEGT. V shed 10 bases and J 4 bases; nucleotides not matched to a gene: 13. The CDR3 loop spans 16 amino acids. The CDR3 DNA is TGTGCCATCCCTAGCGGGAGTCCCCCAGAGTACAATGAGCAGTTCTTC. This encodes CAIPSGSPPEYNEQFF.

V gene TRBV20-1 combines with J gene TRBJ2-3; tentatively, D is TRBD2 (6 bases). Germline lookup yields CDR1 DFQATT and CDR2 SNEGSKA (reference sequence). The CDR3 sequence is 15 residues long. V was pared by 8 bases and J by 8 bases, with 26 bases between. This CDR3 reads CSSPRNSGDVGTQYF. DNA for the CDR3: TGCAGTTCACCTAGGAATAGCGGAGACGTTGGTACGCAGTATTTT.

In its sample, this clonotype was seen many times. The chain links TRBV11-3 to TRBJ2-1; the match to TRBD2 covers 7 bases. Germline CDR1 is SGHNT and CDR2 is YENEEA. The junction had 12 bases not matched to a gene; V was cut back by 5 bases and J by 8 bases. The CDR3 spans 15 residues. The CDR3 sequence: CASSPGGVSADEQFF. The CDR3 DNA reads TGTGCCAGCAGCCCGGGGGGAGTCTCCGCCGATGAGCAGTTCTTC.

V is TRBV6-1 and J is TRBJ2-4; D may be TRBD2 (5 bases). This CDR3 is built from 16 residues. V gave up 7 bases and J gave up 0 bases, with 16 bases separating them. The germline CDR1 and CDR2 sequences are MNHNS and SASEGT. The CDR3 coding sequence is TGTGCCAGCACCAACTACGGCGGACTAGCCAAAAACATTCAGTACTTC. Translated, it gives CASTNYGGLAKNIQYF.

The chain couples TRBV6-1 to TRBJ2-3; possibly TRBD2 for D (5 bases). Trimming shortened V by 10 bases and J by 0 bases, and 14 bases separated the two germline ends. From germline, CDR1 is MNHNS and CDR2 SASEGT. This CDR3 comprises 14 residues. The CDR3 DNA follows: TGTGCCACCTCCCCCGGAGGTAGCACAGATACGCAGTATTTT. Its translation: CATSPGGSTDTQYF.

The V gene is TRBV20-1, the J gene TRBJ1-2, with a possible D match to TRBD1 (5 bases). In germline, CDR1 is DFQATT, CDR2 SNEGSKA (reference sequence). The CDR3 runs 13 residues. V was pared by 4 bases and J by 7 bases, with 16 bases between. As DNA, the CDR3 is TGCAGTGCTACCCGGGAAATCGGGGGTGGCTACACCTTC. Amino acid sequence: CSATREIGGGYTF.

The chain employs TRBV11-1 and TRBJ2-5; the D gene is possibly TRBD2 (5 bases). This CDR3 has 14 residues. Germline-derived CDR1 and CDR2 are SGHAT and FQDESV (reference sequence). V shed 0 bases and J shed 4 bases, with 9 bases lying between them. The DNA of the CDR3 is TGTGCCAGCAGCTTAGCCCCGGGAAGAGAGACCCAGTACTTC. Translation: CASSLAPGRETQYF.

This chain uses TRBV28 with TRBJ2-5; D unresolved. The length of the CDR3 is 13 residues. Germline CDR1 is MDHEN and CDR2 is SYDVKM. V lost 5 bases, J lost 5 bases, and 12 bases lay in between. The CDR3 nucleotides read TGTGCCAGCAGTAATGTAGGGCGTGAGACCCAGTACTTC. Amino acids: CASSNVGRETQYF.

The chain uses TRBV28 and TRBJ1-4; D may be TRBD1 (5 bases). Germline CDR1 reads MDHEN; CDR2 reads SYDVKM. The CDR3 has 15 amino acids. V gave up 4 bases and J gave up 3 bases, with 12 bases separating them. For the CDR3, the DNA is TGTGCCAGCAGTTGGGGGAACGGGGCTAATGAAAAACTGTTTTTT. Translated, it gives CASSWGNGANEKLFF.

In the case of this clonotype: One end of the junction is discordant with germline, which a read error may explain. The chain uses TRBV11-2 and TRBJ1-4; TRBD1 is a possible D gene (6 bases). The CDR3 is 15 residues long. Germline V gene data show CDR1 as SGHAT and CDR2 as FQNNGV. This CDR3 is CASSLGGGPNEKLSF. For the CDR3, the DNA is TGTGCCAGCAGCTTAGGAGGGGGGCCTAATGAAAAACTGTCTTTT.

This clonotype was seen only a few times. V gene TRBV5-1 combines with J gene TRBJ2-3; TRBD1 is a possible D gene (5 bases). The CDR3 consists of 14 residues. The ends were cut back, 3 bases at V and 3 bases at J, with 11 bases in the middle. Germline CDR1 SGHRS, CDR2 YFSETQ. CDR3 in DNA: TGCGCCAGCAGCTGGGGCCGTGGGACAGATACGCAGTATTTT. This sequence encodes CASSWGRGTDTQYF.

This clonotype was recorded many times. J is TRBJ1-2 and V is TRBV27; the D gene is possibly TRBD1 (6 bases). Germline assignment: CDR1 MNHEY and CDR2 SMNVEV (reference sequence). Trimming removed 3 bases from V and 6 bases from J, with 14 bases in between. This CDR3 region has 14 residues. In DNA form, the CDR3 reads TGTGCCAGCAGTTTGGCTGGGGGGGCAGATGGCTACACCTTC. Residues: CASSLAGGADGYTF.

This clonotype was counted ten times or more. The CDR3: CASSLAGPAGNEQFF. The CDR3, as DNA: TGTGCCAGCAGCCTTGCCGGGCCCGCGGGGAATGAGCAGTTCTTC. The chain joins TRBV3-1 to TRBJ2-1, with D possibly being TRBD2 (6 bases). Trimming left V 4 bases short and J 7 bases short, with 17 bases between. The CDR3 has 15 amino acids. Germline V gene lookup returns CDR1 LGHDT and CDR2 YNNKEL (reference sequence).

The rearrangement uses TRBV19 and TRBJ1-5; D perhaps matches TRBD1 (6 bases). The V and J ends lost 5 bases and 6 bases respectively, with 17 bases between them. The CDR3 loop spans 15 amino acids. Germline lookup yields CDR1 LNHDA and CDR2 SQIVND (reference sequence). The CDR3 loop is CASSARQVGAQPQHF. As DNA, the CDR3 is TGTGCCAGTAGTGCCCGACAGGTAGGCGCTCAGCCCCAGCATTTT.

This clonotype was picked up many times. J is TRBJ1-5 and V is TRBV6-5, with TRBD1 matching 9 bases. This CDR3 contains 16 residues. The trim removed 5 bases at V and 1 base at J, leaving 6 bases unmatched. Looked up from germline, CDR1 is MNHEY and CDR2 is SVGAGI. In DNA form, the CDR3 reads TGTGCCAGCAGTCCCACGACAGGGGGGAGCAATCAGCCCCAGCATTTT. The encoded protein is CASSPTTGGSNQPQHF.

The rearrangement links TRBV25-1 to TRBJ2-7; 7 positions match TRBD1. Germline V gene data show CDR1 as MGHDK and CDR2 as SYGVNS. The CDR3 has 14 residues. The J segment lost 4 bases and the V segment lost 5 bases, leaving 8 bases of the junction unmatched. In nucleotides, the CDR3 is TGTGCCAGCAGTAACCCGGGACAGTTGTACGAGCAGTACTTC. Translated: CASSNPGQLYEQYF.

This clonotype was counted many times. This chain connects TRBV5-1 to TRBJ2-3; 9 positions agree with TRBD2. CDR1 and CDR2 (germline): SGHRS, YFSETQ. Losses at the gene ends were 0 bases for V and 5 bases for J; bases not matched to a gene: 4. The CDR3 runs 15 residues. CDR3 region: CASSLEGSGRDTQYF. CDR3 nucleotide sequence: TGCGCCAGCAGCTTGGAAGGTAGCGGGAGAGATACGCAGTATTTT.

This clonotype showed up just a few times. A junction end diverges from the germline sequence, so it may reflect a read error. The V and J genes are TRBV5-1 and TRBJ1-2; TRBD1 matches 9 bases. In germline, CDR1 is SGHRS, CDR2 YFSETQ. The CDR3 spans 13 residues. The CDR3 nucleotides are TGTGCCAGCAGCTTGATGGACAGGGGTGGCTACACCTTC. Its protein is CASSLMDRGGYTF.

The chain couples TRBV13 to TRBJ1-3; no definite D call. The CDR3 consists of 13 residues. From germline, CDR1 is PRHDT and CDR2 FYEKMQ (reference sequence). V was clipped by 5 bases and J by 4 bases, with 9 bases between them. The CDR3 DNA sequence: TGTGCCAGCAGCAAGGACCGAGGAAACACCATATATTTT. This sequence encodes CASSKDRGNTIYF.

This clonotype was seen many times. A much larger clone sits a single nucleotide away, making a read error possible. The rearrangement uses TRBV6-2 or TRBV6-3 and TRBJ1-1; the D is unclear. The ends were cut back, 6 bases at V and 1 base at J, with 3 bases in the middle. The CDR3 runs 11 residues. Germline assignment: CDR1 MNHEY and CDR2 SVGEGT. The CDR3 reads CASRQNTEAFF. Written as DNA, the CDR3 is TGTGCCAGCAGACAGAACACTGAAGCTTTCTTT.

This clonotype was observed many times. The gene calls are TRBV29-1 and TRBJ2-5; TRBD1 is a possible D gene (5 bases). Per the germline V gene, CDR1 is SQVTM and CDR2 is ANQGSEA. This CDR3 is built from 14 residues. The V gene lost 0 bases and the J gene lost 5 bases, with 13 bases spanning the gap. CDR3 bases: TGCAGCGTTGAAGATTTCAGGGCTGGCGAGACCCAGTACTTC. Its translation: CSVEDFRAGETQYF.